This T cell receptor beta chain was found in a study of shared clonotypes between healthy human individuals. General observations from the study: Rarefaction curves obtained for sorted subsets showed sequencing incomplete despite large depth. The sampled material consisted only of blood, and tissue repertoires are likely to differ.

Concerning this clone itself: Antigen specificity is unknown. This specimen includes other DNA sequences encoding the same CDR3.

CDR3 length: 14 residues. The V end was cut by 2 bases, the J end by 4 bases, with 10 bases between. In germline, CDR1 is SGHRS, CDR2 YFSETQ. The protocol was immunoSEQ multiplex PCR, while the TCRdb copy is restricted to in-frame clones and leaves out a portion. The table records millions of clones, over 85% of them present only once. Material: naive CD4+ T cells from PBMCs. This sample's subset: CD45RA+ positively selected. The clonotype originates from a man aged 18-30 years in good health. Some clones in this sample may be carry-over from other donors' samples. The chain uses TRBV5-1 and TRBJ1-3; tentative D call: TRBD1 (6 bases). Here the CDR3 reads CASSLGGPGNTIYF. The CDR3 DNA sequence: TGCGCCAGCAGCTTAGGGGGACCGGGAAACACCATATATTTT.